This T cell receptor beta chain was retrieved from a study of CD8+CD57+ T cells in acquired aplastic anemia. Background on the study: The mean DNA yield obtained from sorted CD4+ and CD8+ cells came to roughly 3.4 ug.

About this clonotype itself: Its antigen is unknown. Given the absence of the conserved phenylalanine or tryptophan at the CDR3 end, a read error is likely.

Profiling that covered TCR beta VDJ and CDR3 relied on genomic DNA as its template. TCRdb reprocessed the reads via MiXCR and lists one record per CDR3 protein. The sample records roughly 300,000 distinct CDR3 sequences, around 60% being singletons. Study outcomes and limitations: Patients and controls shared 25 to 35 CD8+ CDR3 sequences, highly expressed in patients. Patient and control CD8+ Simpson's diversity was not significantly different.

Looked up from germline, CDR1 is KGHDR and CDR2 is SFDVKD. This CDR3 has 16 amino acids. V trimming: 3 bases; J trimming: 5 bases; junction bases outside the gene matches: 8. The V gene is TRBV24-1, the J gene TRBJ2-2; 7 nucleotides match TRBD2. This receptor was identified in a human donor with severe aplastic anemia or a healthy control (not recorded which). Material: sorted CD4+, CD8+, or CD8+CD57+ T cells (not recorded which) from PBMCs. The CDR3 sequence: CATSDPREGTTGELFS. The CDR3 coding sequence is TGTGCCACCAGTGATCCGAGGGAGGGTACGACCGGGGAGCTGTTTTCT.